This is a list of T cell receptor beta chains from one sample in a study of T cell repertoires in cytomegalovirus infection. In TCRdb, the reads were re-called with MiXCR into one record per CDR3 protein. The table shows some 400,000 distinct CDR3 sequences, with 25% to 40% occurring only once. The sample taken for sequencing was PBMCs. The receptors originated from a human donor in good health (CMV status not recorded). Some clones in this sample may be carry-over from other donors' samples. CDR3s include the opening cysteine and the closing phenylalanine or tryptophan. D genes are given only for firm matches. Size is stated for part of the rows, as once, few or many counts, or as a class when the clone is expanded.

>18|TRBD2|TRBJ2-4|TRBV7-2|many
CASSLVAGGSKAKNIQYF
TGTGCCAGCAGCTTAGTCGCGGGGGGCTCTAAAGCCAAAAACATTCAGTACTTC
>9|-|TRBJ2-7|TRBV6-1|once
CATGVEQYF
TGTGCCACCGGAGTCGAGCAGTACTTC
>16|-|TRBJ1-2|TRBV4-1|-
CASSQPPGSRDHGYTF
TGCGCCAGCAGCCAACCCCCGGGATCCAGGGACCATGGCTACACCTTC
>17|-|TRBJ1-6|TRBV23-1|-
CASSQPSTIGSHSPLHF
TGCGCCAGCAGTCAACCATCGACAATAGGGTCCCATTCACCCCTCCACTTT
>15|-|TRBJ2-2|TRBV7-2|many
CASSQTGRYTGELFF
TGTGCCAGCAGCCAAACGGGGCGGTACACCGGGGAGCTGTTTTTT
>15|-|TRBJ2-7|TRBV20-1|-
CSARKSYGSSYEQYF
TGCAGTGCTAGAAAGAGTTACGGGAGCTCCTACGAGCAGTACTTC
>14|-|TRBJ2-1|TRBV2|-
CASSASGIYNEQFF
TGTGCCAGCAGTGCGTCGGGAATCTACAATGAGCAGTTCTTC
>16|-|TRBJ1-3|TRBV15|-
CATSRDFPMVGNTIYF
TGTGCCACCAGCAGAGATTTCCCAATGGTAGGAAACACCATATATTTT
>15|-|TRBJ1-4|TRBV6-6|-
CASRRGGTRGEKLFF
TGTGCCAGCAGACGCGGAGGGACCAGGGGTGAAAAACTGTTTTTT
>17|TRBD1|TRBJ2-6|TRBV4-3|-
CASSPDRGLSGANVLTF
TGCGCCAGCAGCCCAGACAGGGGGTTGTCTGGGGCCAACGTCCTGACTTTC
>14|-|TRBJ2-5|TRBV5-6|once
CASSLTSVRETQYF
TGTGCCAGCAGCTTGACCTCGGTGAGAGAGACCCAGTACTTC
>16|TRBD2|TRBJ2-3|TRBV7-2|many
CASSFRLAGDTDTQYF
TGTGCCAGCAGTTTCCGACTAGCGGGGGACACAGATACGCAGTATTTT
>16|-|TRBJ1-1|TRBV4-1|-
CASSQTTVCGWAEAFF
TGCGCAAGCAGCCAGACAACAGTTTGCGGGTGGGCTGAAGCTTTCTTT
>14|-|TRBJ2-1|TRBV19|few
CASSIGSSYNEQFF
TGTGCCAGTAGTATTGGTAGTTCCTACAATGAGCAGTTCTTC
>16|TRBD2|TRBJ2-3|TRBV7-8|many
CASSTTSGALRDTQYF
TGTGCCAGCAGCACGACTAGCGGGGCCTTGCGGGATACGCAGTATTTT
>14|-|TRBJ1-6|TRBV7-6|-
CASSLEGYGSPLHF
TGTGCCAGCAGCTTAGAGGGATACGGTTCACCCCTCCACTTT
>14|TRBD1|TRBJ1-1|TRBV27|-
CASSLTSDRRKAFF
TGTGCCAGCAGTTTAACATCGGACAGGAGGAAAGCTTTCTTT
>15|-|TRBJ1-5|TRBV7-2|-
CASSPAAGSNQPQHF
TGTGCCAGCAGCCCTGCCGCTGGGAGCAATCAGCCCCAGCATTTT
>14|-|TRBJ1-1|TRBV5-5|few
CASSQTPGNTEAFF
TGTGCCAGCAGCCAGACCCCGGGGAACACTGAAGCTTTCTTT
>14|-|TRBJ2-2|TRBV7-9|-
CASSSELGTVELFF
TGTGCCAGCAGCTCGGAATTGGGCACCGTGGAGCTGTTTTTT
>15|-|TRBJ2-3|TRBV11-2|few
CASSLAEGSRFTQYF
TGTGCCAGCAGCTTAGCGGAGGGTTCCCGGTTCACGCAGTATTTT
>17|-|TRBJ1-5|TRBV6-6|-
CASSYDSPWGGNQPQHF
TGTGCCAGCAGTTACGATTCCCCGTGGGGAGGCAATCAGCCCCAGCATTTT
>18|-|TRBJ2-7|TRBV4-2|few
CASSQVIASRDGAYEQYF
TGTGCCAGCAGCCAAGTAATAGCTAGCCGGGACGGCGCCTACGAGCAGTACTTC
>17|-|TRBJ2-2|TRBV19|few
CASSIGHRILDTGELFF
TGTGCCAGTAGTATAGGGCATCGGATATTGGACACCGGGGAGCTGTTTTTT
>15|TRBD1|TRBJ2-1|TRBV6-6|-
CASSPPGQGRNEQFF
TGTGCCAGCAGTCCACCGGGACAGGGGAGAAATGAGCAGTTCTTC
>14|TRBD2|TRBJ2-3|TRBV19|-
CASTRGGAGDTQYF
TGTGCCAGTACTCGCGGGGGGGCGGGGGATACGCAGTATTTT
>16|TRBD2|TRBJ2-5|TRBV28|few
CASSFRLAGGRETQYF
TGTGCCAGCAGTTTTAGACTAGCGGGGGGGCGAGAGACCCAGTACTTC
>16|-|TRBJ1-6|TRBV7-9|-
CASSLEVRSYISPLHF
TGTGCCAGCAGCTTAGAAGTACGCTCCTATATTTCACCCCTCCACTTT
>15|-|TRBJ1-1|TRBV11-2|-
CASSSLRVMGTEAFF
TGTGCCAGCAGCTCCCTGAGGGTCATGGGTACTGAAGCTTTCTTT
>18|TRBD2|TRBJ2-1|TRBV18|once
CASSSTGLAGGPGNEQFF
TGTGCCAGCTCATCCACCGGACTAGCGGGGGGGCCGGGCAATGAGCAGTTCTTC
>17|TRBD1|TRBJ1-2|TRBV6-1|-
CASSRGTGSFRDYGYTF
TGTGCCAGCAGCCGCGGGACAGGGAGCTTCCGGGACTATGGCTACACCTTC
>13|-|TRBJ2-3|TRBV16|-
CASSQWFRNTQYF
TGTGCCAGCAGCCAATGGTTTAGGAATACGCAGTATTTT
>13|TRBD1|TRBJ1-5|TRBV20-1|-
CSSRTGLNQPQHF
TGCAGTTCAAGGACAGGCTTGAATCAGCCCCAGCATTTT
>16|-|TRBJ1-3|TRBV4-1|few
CASSNPGRTVGNTIYF
TGCGCCAGCAGCAACCCGGGCCGCACGGTGGGAAACACCATATATTTT
>16|TRBD1|TRBJ2-5|TRBV9|-
CASSARQGLGAETQYF
TGTGCCAGCAGCGCGCGACAGGGTTTGGGCGCAGAGACCCAGTACTTC
>13|-|TRBJ2-7|TRBV30|-
CAYGRDIYYEQYF
TGTGCCTATGGAAGGGACATCTACTACGAGCAGTACTTC
>14|TRBD1|TRBJ1-4|TRBV18|few
CASSPTGDYEKLFF
TGTGCCAGCTCACCCACAGGGGATTATGAAAAACTGTTTTTT
>12|-|TRBJ2-7|TRBV7-2|many
CASSLVWHEQYF
TGTGCCAGCAGCTTAGTCTGGCACGAGCAGTACTTC
>16|-|TRBJ1-3|TRBV6-5|few
CASSYSQTARGNTIYF
TGTGCCAGCAGTTACTCCCAGACCGCTCGGGGAAACACCATATATTTT
>16|TRBD1|TRBJ1-6|TRBV14|-
CASSLRQGYTDSPLHF
TGTGCCAGCAGCCTAAGACAGGGCTATACGGATTCACCCCTCCACTTT
>15|TRBD1|TRBJ2-2|TRBV19|few
CASSPGGSNTGELFF
TGTGCCAGTAGCCCAGGGGGATCGAACACCGGGGAGCTGTTTTTT
>16|TRBD1|TRBJ2-4|TRBV19|-
CASSSSGTVAKNIQYF
TGTGCCAGTAGCTCCAGTGGGACAGTAGCCAAAAACATTCAGTACTTC